These 17 T cell receptor beta chains came from one sample sequenced in a study of spatial heterogeneity in lung cancer. TCRdb recomputed calls from the 5' RACE reads with MiXCR, one row per CDR3 protein. In the table there are some 3,000 distinct CDR3 sequences, about 17% of which are singletons. Time point indicated: sample taken at primary tumor resection. Material: normal lung tissue next to the tumor, obtained at surgery. The source is a female donor with early-stage non-small cell lung cancer.

This rearrangement joins TRBV28 to TRBJ2-7; 12 bases agree with TRBD2. The V and J ends lost 5 bases and 3 bases, in that order; junction bases with no gene match: 11. The CDR3 has 17 residues. Germline V CDR1 and CDR2: MDHEN, SYDVKM. The CDR3 DNA follows: TGTGCCAGCAGTCCCCCGGGACTAGCGGGCCCTAACTACGAGCAGTACTTC. This translates into CASSPPGLAGPNYEQYF.

This clonotype appeared many times. The V and J genes are TRBV6-2 or TRBV6-3 and TRBJ1-1; D unclear. CDR3 size: 11 residues. The V end was cut by 4 bases, the J end by 5 bases, with 5 bases between. CDR1 is MNHEY and CDR2 is SVGEGT in the germline V gene. CDR3 DNA: TGTGCCAGCAGTTTGGGGACTGAAGCTTTCTTT. This encodes CASSLGTEAFF.

Relative to its sample, this clonotype is large. Here the CDR3 DNA reads TGTGCCAGCAGTTCCCCGACTAGCGGGAGTTACGAGCAGTACTTC. Translation gives CASSSPTSGSYEQYF. This rearrangement joins TRBV6-5 to TRBJ2-7; TRBD2 aligns across 12 bases. This CDR3 contains 15 residues. V shed 4 bases, J shed 4 bases, and the junction held 5 bases outside the gene matches. Germline lookup yields CDR1 MNHEY and CDR2 SVGAGI.

In its sample, this clonotype ranks as medium-sized. The J gene is TRBJ2-5, the V gene TRBV7-2, with D unresolved. The CDR3 has 16 amino acids. Trimming took 1 base from V and 4 from J, leaving 16 bases between them. CDR1 and CDR2 from the germline V gene are SGHTA and FQGNSA. The CDR3 region is CASSLGDLLSRETQYF. CDR3 DNA sequence: TGTGCCAGCAGCTTAGGTGACCTATTAAGTAGAGAGACCCAGTACTTC.

This clonotype ranks as medium-sized. The CDR3 loop reads CASSQGRGPYGYTF. CDR3 coding DNA: TGCGCCAGCAGCCAAGGTCGGGGACCCTATGGCTACACCTTC. The V gene is TRBV4-1, the J gene TRBJ1-2; possible D gene TRBD1, 5 bases. Germline V gene data show CDR1 as MGHRA and CDR2 as YSYEKL. The CDR3 consists of 14 residues. Trimming removed 1 base at V and 4 bases at J, with 10 bases between.

This clonotype counts as medium-sized (0.01 to 0.1%). This chain connects TRBV6-5 to TRBJ1-1; D gene ambiguous. Germline values: CDR1 MNHEY, CDR2 SVGAGI. Trimming pared 5 bases from V and 1 base from J, leaving 11 bases between. CDR3 length: 14 amino acids. CDR3: CASSTLDGNTEAFF. CDR3 DNA: TGTGCCAGCAGTACATTGGACGGGAACACTGAAGCTTTCTTT.

In its sample, this clonotype was seen a few times. The gene calls are TRBV4-2 and TRBJ2-3; no clear D gene. Germline V gene sequence: CDR1 LGHNA, CDR2 YNFKEQ. With 0 bases removed from V and 3 bases from J, the gap between germline ends came to 4 bases. The CDR3 has 13 amino acids. In DNA form, the CDR3 reads TGTGCCAGCAGCCAAGATCAAACAGATACGCAGTATTTT. Protein sequence: CASSQDQTDTQYF.

Only a few counts were recorded for this clonotype. This rearrangement joins TRBV18 to TRBJ2-3; 12 bases are a match to TRBD2. This CDR3 spans 18 amino acids. The J segment lost 5 bases and the V segment lost 2 bases, leaving 11 bases of the junction unmatched. Per the germline V gene, CDR1 is KGHSH and CDR2 is LQKENI. Here the CDR3 DNA reads TGTGCCAGCTCACCAGTCCTAGCGGGAGGGCTCGGCGGAGATACGCAGTATTTT. This encodes CASSPVLAGGLGGDTQYF.

This clonotype showed up just once. The CDR3 sequence is CASSEDSGSTDTQYF. The CDR3 DNA is TGCGCCAGCAGTGAAGATTCTGGAAGCACAGATACGCAGTATTTT. The chain has TRBV10-2 and TRBJ2-3; D call uncertain. V lost 3 bases, J lost 0 bases, and 10 bases lay in between. Germline loops: CDR1 WSHSY, CDR2 SAAADI. The CDR3 totals 15 residues.

Sample share makes this clonotype medium-sized. The J gene is TRBJ2-7, the V gene TRBV28; tentatively, D is TRBD1 or TRBD2 (5 bases each). The germline CDR1 and CDR2 sequences are MDHEN and SYDVKM. V lost 3 bases and J lost 9, with 18 bases in between. The CDR3 has 14 residues. CDR3 DNA sequence: TGTGCCAGCAGTTTTCCAGGGTCCCGAGGGGTGCAGTACTTC. This codes for CASSFPGSRGVQYF.

Within the sample, this clonotype is medium-sized. The chain uses TRBV11-2 and TRBJ2-1; TRBD2 is a possible D gene (6 bases). The CDR3 is made up of 15 amino acids. CDR1 is SGHAT and CDR2 is FQNNGV in the germline V gene. Between the trimmed V and J ends, which lost 7 bases and 6 bases, there was a span of 19 bases. DNA for the CDR3: TGTGCCAGCACTCATAGAGGGACTGACGGCAATGAGCAGTTCTTC. Amino acid sequence: CASTHRGTDGNEQFF.

Relative to its sample, this clonotype is large. The J gene is TRBJ2-1, the V gene TRBV10-3; no firm D call. V was cut by 7 bases and J by 4 bases, with 14 bases left in between. The CDR3 extends over 14 amino acids. The germline V gene has CDR1 ENHRY and CDR2 SYGVKD. CDR3 loop: CAITDPPRYNEQFF. CDR3 DNA sequence: TGTGCCATCACTGACCCTCCCCGTTACAATGAGCAGTTCTTC.

This clonotype is medium-sized (0.01 to 0.1%). V usage is TRBV5-1 and J usage is TRBJ1-2; D unresolved. Trimming pared 3 bases from V and 6 bases from J, leaving 18 bases between. Per the germline V gene, CDR1 is SGHRS and CDR2 is YFSETQ. This CDR3 is 15 amino acids long. CDR3 protein: CASSSEADSRHGYTF. CDR3 in DNA: TGCGCCAGCAGCTCGGAGGCAGACTCGCGGCATGGCTACACCTTC.

This clonotype has just a few counts. V gene TRBV4-2 combines with J gene TRBJ1-4, with D tentatively TRBD1 (6 bases). CDR1 LGHNA and CDR2 YNFKEQ come from the germline V gene. V lost 3 bases, J lost 3 bases, and 11 bases lay in between. The CDR3 runs to 15 residues. The CDR3 bases are TGTGCCAGCAGCCAGCCGGGACATTCTAATGAAAAACTGTTTTTT. It encodes CASSQPGHSNEKLFF.

Sample share makes this clonotype medium-sized. The chain uses TRBV18 and TRBJ1-2; possibly TRBD1 for D (5 bases). This CDR3 region has 14 residues. Germline V gene lookup returns CDR1 KGHSH and CDR2 LQKENI. V lost 6 bases and J 2 bases, leaving 13 bases between the germline ends. CDR3 coding DNA: TGTGCCAGCTCGCAGGGACCGGCAAACTATGGCTACACCTTC. Translating it yields CASSQGPANYGYTF.

By frequency in the sample, this clonotype is medium-sized (0.01 to 0.1%). V gene TRBV30 combines with J gene TRBJ2-3; 10 bases fit TRBD2. The CDR3 contains 13 residues. The germline V gene has CDR1 GTSNPN and CDR2 SVGIG (reference sequence). V shed 8 bases and J 6 bases; nucleotides not matched to a gene: 8. The DNA of the CDR3 is TGTGCCGTAGCGGGAGGAACAGGGGATACGCAGTATTTT. This sequence encodes CAVAGGTGDTQYF. The complete variable domain, with remaining parts taken from reference TRBV30 and TRBJ2-3, reads SQTIHQWPATLVQPVGSPLSLECTVEGTSNPNLYWYRQAAGRGLQLLFYSVGIGQISSEVPQNLSASRPQDRQFILSSKKLLLSDSGFYLCAVAGGTGDTQYFGPGTRLTVL.

By frequency in the sample, this clonotype is medium-sized. The chain uses TRBV14 and TRBJ2-1; 9 bases are shared with TRBD2. CDR3 size: 19 residues. Germline CDR1 SGHDN, CDR2 FVKESK. With 0 bases clipped from V and 0 bases from J, the junction kept 9 bases outside the gene matches. This CDR3 is CASSQDFRGRAPSYNEQFF. In nucleotides, the CDR3 is TGTGCCAGCAGCCAAGATTTTCGCGGGAGGGCCCCCTCCTACAATGAGCAGTTCTTC.